Shown below are 19 T cell receptor beta chains from a single sample sequenced in a study of glioma-infiltrating T cells after dendritic cell vaccination. Data came from immunoSEQ multiplex PCR; TCRdb stores just in-frame clones and leaves some out. Of around 90,000 clones detected, approximately 81% appear once; the ten largest clones hold 6%. The sample was blood, taken before dendritic cell vaccination. These receptors came from a human donor with glioblastoma.

The chain uses TRBV5-8 and TRBJ2-3; 7 bases fit TRBD2. J was trimmed by 7 bases and V by 3 bases; bases with no gene match: 8. Germline V gene sequence: CDR1 SGHTS, CDR2 YDEGEE. This CDR3 comprises 14 residues. CDR3 in DNA: TGTGCCAGCAGCTCGGGGGGAGGGGAGAATACGCAGTATTTT. Residues: CASSSGGGENTQYF. Full variable domain (missing parts from reference TRBV5-8 and TRBJ2-3): EAGVTQSPTHLIKTRGQQATLRCSPISGHTSVYWYQQALGLGLQFLLWYDEGEERNRGNFPPRFSGRQFPNYSSELNVNALELEDSALYLCASSSGGGENTQYFGPGTRLTVL.

The chain recombines TRBV5-4 with TRBJ1-3; 8 bases map to TRBD1. CDR3 length: 16 residues. The ends lost 3 bases at V and 4 bases at J; junction bases unmatched: 9. The germline V gene encodes CDR1 SGHNT and CDR2 YYREEE (reference sequence). CDR3 protein: CASSSRTGRGGNTIYF. The CDR3 coding sequence is TGTGCCAGCAGCTCCAGGACAGGGAGAGGAGGAAACACCATATATTTT.

The chain couples TRBV4-1 to TRBJ1-1; D is perhaps TRBD1 (5 bases). Germline CDR1 and CDR2: MGHRA and YSYEKL. V lost 0 bases and J 5 bases, leaving 10 bases between the germline ends. The CDR3 totals 14 residues. DNA of the CDR3: TGCGCCAGCAGCCAAGATTCAGGGAGGACTGAAGCTTTCTTT. Amino acid sequence: CASSQDSGRTEAFF.

The chain is built from TRBV5-1 and TRBJ1-2; 9 bases are a match to TRBD1. Germline V CDR1 and CDR2: SGHRS, YFSETQ. This CDR3 is built from 16 residues. V shed 0 bases and J 7 bases; nucleotides not matched to a gene: 10. CDR3 sequence: CASSLEGRGQGGGYTF. CDR3 nucleotides: TGCGCCAGCAGCTTGGAAGGTCGGGGACAGGGAGGTGGCTACACCTTC.

This clone was observed once. The CDR3 sequence: CASSTAGTGVSGANVLTF. DNA of the CDR3: TGTGCCAGCAGCACGGCCGGGACAGGGGTTTCTGGGGCCAACGTCCTGACTTTC. The rearrangement links TRBV9 to TRBJ2-6, with 10 bases fitting TRBD1. The ends lost 4 bases at V and 1 base at J; junction bases unmatched: 8. The CDR3 has 18 residues. The germline CDR1 and CDR2 sequences are SGDLS and YYNGEE.

The rearrangement uses TRBV9 and TRBJ2-2; weak D call: TRBD2 (6 bases). CDR1 is SGDLS, CDR2 YYNGEE, per germline. Trimming removed 4 bases from V and 7 bases from J, with 14 bases in between. CDR3 size: 14 residues. DNA for the CDR3: TGTGCCAGCAGCCAATATACTAGCTTCGGGGAGCTGTTTTTT. Its protein product is CASSQYTSFGELFF. The entire variable domain, with the rest obtained from reference TRBV9 and TRBJ2-2, is as follows: DSGVTQTPKHLITATGQRVTLRCSPRSGDLSVYWYQQSLDQGLQFLIQYYNGEERAKGNILERFSAQQFPDLHSELNLSSLELGDSALYFCASSQYTSFGELFFGEGSRLTVL.

V and J are TRBV30 and TRBJ1-4; 9 nucleotides align to TRBD1. The CDR3 is made up of 15 amino acids. CDR1 and CDR2 (germline): GTSNPN, SVGIG (reference sequence). The V gene end was trimmed by 0 bases and the J gene end by 10 bases; junction bases not matched to a gene: 9. In nucleotides, the CDR3 is TGTGCCTGGAGTGTCCCGGGACAGGGTTCGGGAAAACTGTTTTTT. It translates to CAWSVPGQGSGKLFF.

The V and J genes are TRBV28 and TRBJ2-2; D is perhaps TRBD2 (5 bases). The CDR3 spans 16 residues. Trimming left V 4 bases short and J 4 bases short, with 16 bases between. Germline V gene lookup returns CDR1 MDHEN and CDR2 SYDVKM. The CDR3 DNA reads as TGTGCCAGCAGTTCCCCGTTGGTGGGAGTCACCGGGGAGCTGTTTTTT. Translated, it gives CASSSPLVGVTGELFF.

The chain combines TRBV5-4 with TRBJ1-2; 7 bases match TRBD1. Germline lookup yields CDR1 SGHNT and CDR2 YYREEE (reference sequence). The ends lost 5 bases at V and 6 bases at J; junction bases unmatched: 1. The CDR3 runs 11 residues. The CDR3 DNA reads as TGTGCCAGCAGAAGGGGGCATGGCTACACCTTC. This encodes CASRRGHGYTF.

Here the CDR3 reads CASSLGRLAGVWETQYF. CDR3 bases: TGTGCCAGCAGCCTGGGGAGACTAGCGGGAGTGTGGGAGACCCAGTACTTC. The rearrangement uses TRBV5-8 and TRBJ2-5, with 12 bases identical to TRBD2. This CDR3 region has 17 residues. Per germline, CDR1 SGHTS and CDR2 YDEGEE. V lost 4 bases to trimming and J lost 5 bases; unmatched junction nucleotides: 12.

The chain joins TRBV5-4 to TRBJ1-2; possible D gene TRBD1, 5 bases. Germline lookup yields CDR1 SGHNT and CDR2 YYREEE (reference sequence). Trimming removed 4 bases from V and 4 bases from J, with 14 bases in between. The length of the CDR3 is 14 residues. The CDR3 DNA is TGTGCCAGCAGCGTCCAGGGTTCATCCTATGGCTACACCTTC. As protein: CASSVQGSSYGYTF.

This clone was picked up a small number of times. V usage is TRBV11-2 and J usage is TRBJ2-3; 12 positions agree with TRBD2. CDR1 and CDR2 from the germline V gene are SGHAT and FQNNGV. The CDR3 is made up of 17 amino acids. The V and J ends lost 4 bases and 0 bases, in that order; junction bases with no gene match: 5. The CDR3 spells CASSSHGTSGSTDTQYF. The CDR3 DNA reads TGTGCCAGCAGCTCACACGGGACTAGCGGGAGCACAGATACGCAGTATTTT. The full variable domain, with the rest looked up from reference TRBV11-2 and TRBJ2-3, is EAGVAQSPRYKIIEKRQSVAFWCNPISGHATLYWYQQILGQGPKLLIQFQNNGVVDDSQLPKDRFSAERLKGVDSTLKIQPAKLEDSAVYLCASSSHGTSGSTDTQYFGPGTRLTVL.

The V and J genes are TRBV30 and TRBJ1-6; D unclear. Germline V lookup: CDR1 GTSNPN, CDR2 SVGIG (reference sequence). CDR3 size: 14 residues. V lost 8 bases and J 4 bases, leaving 15 bases between the germline ends. CDR3 amino acids: CAAKGAAYNSPLHF. CDR3 nucleotides: TGTGCCGCAAAAGGAGCAGCATATAATTCACCCCTCCACTTT.

V usage is TRBV7-2 and J usage is TRBJ1-2; 7 bases map to TRBD1. The CDR3 consists of 14 residues. V gave up 3 bases and J gave up 2 bases; unmatched junction bases: 3. Germline loops: CDR1 SGHTA, CDR2 FQGNSA. In DNA form, the CDR3 reads TGTGCCAGCAGCTTCCAGACAGGGAACTATGGCTACACCTTC. Translated, it gives CASSFQTGNYGYTF.

V usage is TRBV7-9 and J usage is TRBJ2-5, with 7 bases lining up with TRBD1. V trimming: 5 bases; J trimming: 2 bases; junction bases outside the gene matches: 8. Germline values: CDR1 SEHNR, CDR2 FQNEAQ (reference sequence). The length of the CDR3 is 15 residues. CDR3 protein: CASSPVSGGQETQYF. The CDR3 DNA is TGTGCCAGCAGCCCGGTCTCAGGGGGTCAAGAGACCCAGTACTTC.

J is TRBJ2-5 and V is TRBV9, with TRBD1 as a possible D gene (5 bases). The CDR3 consists of 15 residues. The V and J ends lost 0 bases and 2 bases respectively, with 11 bases between them. Germline V CDR1 and CDR2: SGDLS, YYNGEE. CDR3 nucleotides: TGTGCCAGCAGCGTAGTAGTAGGGGTTCAAGAGACCCAGTACTTC. Its protein is CASSVVVGVQETQYF. Full variable domain (remainder filled in from reference TRBV9 and TRBJ2-5): DSGVTQTPKHLITATGQRVTLRCSPRSGDLSVYWYQQSLDQGLQFLIQYYNGEERAKGNILERFSAQQFPDLHSELNLSSLELGDSALYFCASSVVVGVQETQYFGPGTRLLVL.

This chain uses TRBV15 with TRBJ2-1, with a possible D match to TRBD2 (5 bases). Trimming cost V 4 bases and J 0 bases, with 13 bases left between them. Germline values: CDR1 LNHNV, CDR2 YYDKDF (reference sequence). This CDR3 comprises 16 residues. This CDR3 is CATSITRGGSYNEQFF. The DNA for the CDR3 is TGTGCCACCAGCATAACTAGAGGAGGCTCCTACAATGAGCAGTTCTTC.

This sequence joins TRBV15 and TRBJ1-4; a weak D match, TRBD1 (5 bases). Germline CDR1 reads LNHNV; CDR2 reads YYDKDF (reference sequence). CDR3 length equals 18 residues. The germline V and J ends were trimmed by 1 base and 8 bases, with 23 bases remaining between them. CDR3 coding DNA: TGTGCCACCAGCAGAGCCACGGGGGTAGTGGCGGCCAGGGAAAAACTGTTTTTT. Encoded protein: CATSRATGVVAAREKLFF.

This clone appeared a single time. V gene TRBV19 combines with J gene TRBJ1-5; 9 bases agree with TRBD1. With V trimmed by 5 bases and J by 5 bases, 10 bases remained unmatched. This CDR3 spans 16 amino acids. CDR1 LNHDA and CDR2 SQIVND come from the germline V gene (reference sequence). The CDR3 nucleotides read TGTGCCAGTAGTCGCGGGGACAGGGAGCCTCATCAGCCCCAGCATTTT. Protein product: CASSRGDREPHQPQHF.